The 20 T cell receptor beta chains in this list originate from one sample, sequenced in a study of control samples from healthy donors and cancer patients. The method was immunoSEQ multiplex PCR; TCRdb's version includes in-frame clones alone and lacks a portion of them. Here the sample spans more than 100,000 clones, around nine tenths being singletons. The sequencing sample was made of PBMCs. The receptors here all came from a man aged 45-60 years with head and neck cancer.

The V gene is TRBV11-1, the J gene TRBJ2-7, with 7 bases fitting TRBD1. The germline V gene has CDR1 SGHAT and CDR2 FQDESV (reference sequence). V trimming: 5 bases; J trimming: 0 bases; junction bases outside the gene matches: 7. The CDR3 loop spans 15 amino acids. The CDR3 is CASSARDRRSYEQYF. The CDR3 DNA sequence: TGTGCCAGCAGCGCCCGGGACAGACGCTCCTACGAGCAGTACTTC.

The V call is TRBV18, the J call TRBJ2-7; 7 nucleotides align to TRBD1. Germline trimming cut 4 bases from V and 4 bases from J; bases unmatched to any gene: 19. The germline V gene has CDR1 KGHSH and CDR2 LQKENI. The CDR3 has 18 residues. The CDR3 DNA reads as TGTGCCAGCTCACTATGGACAGGCTCGGAAGCTCGATCTTACGAGCAGTACTTC. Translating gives CASSLWTGSEARSYEQYF. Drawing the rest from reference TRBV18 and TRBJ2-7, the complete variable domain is NAGVMQNPRHLVRRRGQEARLRCSPMKGHSHVYWYRQLPEEGLKFMVYLQKENIIDESGMPKERFSAEFPKEGPSILRIQQVVRGDSAAYFCASSLWTGSEARSYEQYFGPGTRLTVT.

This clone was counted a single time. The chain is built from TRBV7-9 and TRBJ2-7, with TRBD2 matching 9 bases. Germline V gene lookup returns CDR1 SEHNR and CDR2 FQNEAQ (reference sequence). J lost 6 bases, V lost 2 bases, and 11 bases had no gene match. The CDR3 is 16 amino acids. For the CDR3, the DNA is TGTGCCAGCAGCTTACCGGCGGGAGGGCTTAGCGGCGAGCAGTACTTC. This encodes CASSLPAGGLSGEQYF.

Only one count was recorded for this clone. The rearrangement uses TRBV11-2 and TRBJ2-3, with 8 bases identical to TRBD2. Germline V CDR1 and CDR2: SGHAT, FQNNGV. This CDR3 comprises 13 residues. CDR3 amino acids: CAWSSGRTDTQYF. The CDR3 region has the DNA TGTGCTTGGTCTAGCGGGCGCACAGATACGCAGTATTTT.

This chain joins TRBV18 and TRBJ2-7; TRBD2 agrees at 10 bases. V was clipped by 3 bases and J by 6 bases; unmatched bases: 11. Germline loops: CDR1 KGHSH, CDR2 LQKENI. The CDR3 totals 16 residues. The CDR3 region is CASSPQREGLVGEQYF. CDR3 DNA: TGTGCCAGCTCACCCCAGCGGGAGGGCCTTGTTGGCGAGCAGTACTTC.

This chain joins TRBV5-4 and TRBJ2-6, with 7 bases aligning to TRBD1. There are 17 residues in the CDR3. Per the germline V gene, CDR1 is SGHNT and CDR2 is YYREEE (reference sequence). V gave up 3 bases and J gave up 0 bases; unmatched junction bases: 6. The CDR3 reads CASSSGTARSGANVLTF. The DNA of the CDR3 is TGTGCCAGCAGCTCAGGGACAGCCCGCTCTGGGGCCAACGTCCTGACTTTC.

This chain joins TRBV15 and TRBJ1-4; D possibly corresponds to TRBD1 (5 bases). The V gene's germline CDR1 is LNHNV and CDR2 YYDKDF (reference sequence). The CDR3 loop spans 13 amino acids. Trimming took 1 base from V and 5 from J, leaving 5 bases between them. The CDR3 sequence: CATSRGGNEKLFF. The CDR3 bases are TGTGCCACCAGCAGAGGGGGCAATGAAAAACTGTTTTTT.

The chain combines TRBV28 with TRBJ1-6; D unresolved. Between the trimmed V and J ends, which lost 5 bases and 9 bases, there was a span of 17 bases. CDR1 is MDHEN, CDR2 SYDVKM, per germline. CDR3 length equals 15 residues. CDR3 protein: CASSPRTSVSSPLHF. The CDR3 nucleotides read TGTGCCAGCAGTCCACGGACCTCCGTGAGTTCACCCCTCCACTTT.

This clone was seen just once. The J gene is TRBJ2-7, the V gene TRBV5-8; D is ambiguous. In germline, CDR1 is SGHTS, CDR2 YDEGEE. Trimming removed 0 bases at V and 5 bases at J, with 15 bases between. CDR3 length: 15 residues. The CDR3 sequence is CASSLAFQPSNEQYF. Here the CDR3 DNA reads TGTGCCAGCAGCTTGGCATTTCAACCATCCAACGAGCAGTACTTC.

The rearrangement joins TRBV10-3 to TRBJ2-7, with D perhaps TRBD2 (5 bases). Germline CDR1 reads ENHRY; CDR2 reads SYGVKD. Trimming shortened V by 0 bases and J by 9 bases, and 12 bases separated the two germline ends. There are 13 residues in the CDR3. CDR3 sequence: CAISESLEVAQYF. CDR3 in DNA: TGTGCCATCAGTGAGTCGTTGGAGGTGGCGCAGTACTTC.

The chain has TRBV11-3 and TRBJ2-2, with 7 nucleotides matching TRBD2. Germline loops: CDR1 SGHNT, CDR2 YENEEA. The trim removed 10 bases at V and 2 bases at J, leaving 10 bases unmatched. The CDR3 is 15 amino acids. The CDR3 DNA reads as TGTGCCATCAGAAGCCAGCGGGATAACACCGGGGAGCTGTTTTTT. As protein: CAIRSQRDNTGELFF.

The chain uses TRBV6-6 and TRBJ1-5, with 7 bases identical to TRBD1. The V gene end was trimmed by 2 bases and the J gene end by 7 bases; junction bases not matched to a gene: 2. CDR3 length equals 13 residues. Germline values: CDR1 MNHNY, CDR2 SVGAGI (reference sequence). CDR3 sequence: CASSYGDRQPQHF. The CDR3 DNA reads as TGTGCCAGCAGTTACGGGGACAGACAGCCCCAGCATTTT.

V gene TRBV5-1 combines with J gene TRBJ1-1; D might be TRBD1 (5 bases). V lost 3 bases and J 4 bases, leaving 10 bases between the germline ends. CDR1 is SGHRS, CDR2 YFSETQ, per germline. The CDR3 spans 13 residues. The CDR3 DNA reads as TGCGCCAGCAGCTCTGGGGGAGCCACTGAAGCTTTCTTT. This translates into CASSSGGATEAFF.

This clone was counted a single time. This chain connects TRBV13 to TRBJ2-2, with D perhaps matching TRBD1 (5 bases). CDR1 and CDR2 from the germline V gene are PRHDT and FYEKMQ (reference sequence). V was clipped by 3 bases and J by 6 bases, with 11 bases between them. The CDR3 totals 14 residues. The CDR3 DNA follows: TGTGCCAGCAGCTTGCAGATAGGGGCCGGGGAGCTGTTTTTT. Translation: CASSLQIGAGELFF. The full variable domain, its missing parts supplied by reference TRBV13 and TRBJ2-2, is AAGVIQSPRHLIKEKRETATLKCYPIPRHDTVYWYQQGPGQDPQFLISFYEKMQSDKGSIPDRFSAQQFSDYHSELNMSSLELGDSALYFCASSLQIGAGELFFGEGSRLTVL.

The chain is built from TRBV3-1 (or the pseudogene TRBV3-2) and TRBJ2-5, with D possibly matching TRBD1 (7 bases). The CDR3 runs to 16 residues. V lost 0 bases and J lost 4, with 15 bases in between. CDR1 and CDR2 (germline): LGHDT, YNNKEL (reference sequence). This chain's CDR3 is CASSQDQGGRGETQYF. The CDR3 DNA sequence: TGTGCCAGCAGCCAAGATCAGGGGGGACGGGGAGAGACCCAGTACTTC.

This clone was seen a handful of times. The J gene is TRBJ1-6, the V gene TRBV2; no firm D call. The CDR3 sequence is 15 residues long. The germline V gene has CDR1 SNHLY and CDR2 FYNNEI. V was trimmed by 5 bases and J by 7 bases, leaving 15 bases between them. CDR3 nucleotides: TGTGCCAGCAGTTGGTGGGAACCGACGAATTCACCCCTCCACTTT. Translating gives CASSWWEPTNSPLHF.

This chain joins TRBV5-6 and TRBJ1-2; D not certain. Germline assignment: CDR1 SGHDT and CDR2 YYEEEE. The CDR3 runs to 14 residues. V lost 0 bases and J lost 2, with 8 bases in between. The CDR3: CASSLVRRNYGYTF. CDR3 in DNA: TGTGCCAGCAGCTTGGTTCGGAGAAACTATGGCTACACCTTC.

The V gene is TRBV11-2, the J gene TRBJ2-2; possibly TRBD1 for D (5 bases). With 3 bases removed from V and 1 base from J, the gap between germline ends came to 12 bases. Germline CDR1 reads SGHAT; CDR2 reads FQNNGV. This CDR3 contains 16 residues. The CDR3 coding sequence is TGTGCCAGCAGCTTTACAGGTTCTAAGAACACCGGGGAGCTGTTTTTT. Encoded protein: CASSFTGSKNTGELFF.

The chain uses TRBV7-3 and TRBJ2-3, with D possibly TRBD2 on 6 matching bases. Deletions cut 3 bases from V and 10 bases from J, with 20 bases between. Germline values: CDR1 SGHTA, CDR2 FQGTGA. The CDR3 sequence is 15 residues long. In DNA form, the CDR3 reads TGTGCCAGCAGCTTCGGAGGGGAGAGGGGCAGGGCGCAGTATTTT. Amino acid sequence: CASSFGGERGRAQYF.

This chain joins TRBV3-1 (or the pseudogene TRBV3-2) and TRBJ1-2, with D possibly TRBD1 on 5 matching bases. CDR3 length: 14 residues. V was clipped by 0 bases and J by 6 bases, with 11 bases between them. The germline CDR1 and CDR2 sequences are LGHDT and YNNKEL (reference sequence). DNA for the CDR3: TGTGCCAGCAGCCAAGAATGGGGCGGGGATGGCTACACCTTC. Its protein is CASSQEWGGDGYTF.